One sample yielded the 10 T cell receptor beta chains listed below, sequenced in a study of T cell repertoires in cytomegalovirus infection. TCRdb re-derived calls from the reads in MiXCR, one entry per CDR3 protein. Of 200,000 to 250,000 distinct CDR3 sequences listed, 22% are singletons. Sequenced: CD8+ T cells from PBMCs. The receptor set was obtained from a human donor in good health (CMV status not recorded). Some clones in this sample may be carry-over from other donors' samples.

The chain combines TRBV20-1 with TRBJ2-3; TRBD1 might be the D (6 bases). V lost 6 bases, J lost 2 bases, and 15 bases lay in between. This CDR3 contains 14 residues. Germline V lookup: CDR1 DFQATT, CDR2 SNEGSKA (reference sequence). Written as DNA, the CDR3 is TGCAGTGCCAAACCGGGACACAACACAGATACGCAGTATTTT. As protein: CSAKPGHNTDTQYF.

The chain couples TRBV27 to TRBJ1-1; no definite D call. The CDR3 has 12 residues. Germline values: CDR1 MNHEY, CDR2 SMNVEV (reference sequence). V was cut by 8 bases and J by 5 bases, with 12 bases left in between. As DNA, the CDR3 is TGTGCCAGCGCTAAGTTGGGGACTGAAGCTTTCTTT. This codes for CASAKLGTEAFF.

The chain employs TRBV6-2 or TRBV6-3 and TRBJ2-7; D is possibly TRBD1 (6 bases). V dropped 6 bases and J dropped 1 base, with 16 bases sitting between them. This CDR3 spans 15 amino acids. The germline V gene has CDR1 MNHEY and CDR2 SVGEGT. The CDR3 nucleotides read TGTGCCAGCAGGACCCGGGACACTAAATCCTACGAGCAGTACTTC. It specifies CASRTRDTKSYEQYF.

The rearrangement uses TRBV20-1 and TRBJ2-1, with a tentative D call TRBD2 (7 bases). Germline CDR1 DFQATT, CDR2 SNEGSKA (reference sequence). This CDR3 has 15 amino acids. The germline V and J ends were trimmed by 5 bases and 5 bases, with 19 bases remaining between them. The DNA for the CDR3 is TGCAGTGCTCTGGGGGGGGGGGCGCCCCACAATGAGCAGTTCTTC. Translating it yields CSALGGGAPHNEQFF.

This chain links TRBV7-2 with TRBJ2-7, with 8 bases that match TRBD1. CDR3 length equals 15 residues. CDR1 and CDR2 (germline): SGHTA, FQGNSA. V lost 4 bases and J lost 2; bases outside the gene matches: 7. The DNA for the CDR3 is TGTGCCAGCAGCTGGGGGACAGGACTCGCCTACGAGCAGTACTTC. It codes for CASSWGTGLAYEQYF.

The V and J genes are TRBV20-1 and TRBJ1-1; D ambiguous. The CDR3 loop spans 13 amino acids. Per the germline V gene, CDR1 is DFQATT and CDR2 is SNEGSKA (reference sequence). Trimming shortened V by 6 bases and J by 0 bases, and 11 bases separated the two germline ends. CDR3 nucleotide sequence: TGCAGTGCAGTGGCGAGGATGAACACTGAAGCTTTCTTT. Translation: CSAVARMNTEAFF.

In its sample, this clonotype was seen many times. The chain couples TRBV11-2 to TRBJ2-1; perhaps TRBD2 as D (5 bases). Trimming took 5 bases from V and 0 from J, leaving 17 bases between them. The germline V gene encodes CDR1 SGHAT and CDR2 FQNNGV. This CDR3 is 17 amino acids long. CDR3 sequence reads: CASSRPGEISSYNEQFF. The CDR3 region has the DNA TGTGCCAGCAGCAGGCCCGGGGAGATTAGCTCCTACAATGAGCAGTTCTTC.

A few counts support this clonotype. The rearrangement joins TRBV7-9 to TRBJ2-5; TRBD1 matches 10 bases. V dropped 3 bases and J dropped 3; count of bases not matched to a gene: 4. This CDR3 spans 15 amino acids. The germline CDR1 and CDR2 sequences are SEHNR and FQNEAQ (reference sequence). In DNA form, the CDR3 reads TGTGCCAGCAGCTTCTCCGGGACAGGGGAAGAGACCCAGTACTTC. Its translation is CASSFSGTGEETQYF. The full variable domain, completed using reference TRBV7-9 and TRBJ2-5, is DTGVSQNPRHKITKRGQNVTFRCDPISEHNRLYWYRQTLGQGPEFLTYFQNEAQLEKSRLLSDRFSAERPKGSFSTLEIQRTEQGDSAMYLCASSFSGTGEETQYFGPGTRLLVL.

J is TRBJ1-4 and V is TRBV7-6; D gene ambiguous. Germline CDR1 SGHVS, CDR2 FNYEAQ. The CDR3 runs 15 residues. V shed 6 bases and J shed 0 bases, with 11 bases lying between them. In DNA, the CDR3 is TGTGCCAGCAGTCCTACGACGGCAACTAATGAAAAACTGTTTTTT. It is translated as CASSPTTATNEKLFF.

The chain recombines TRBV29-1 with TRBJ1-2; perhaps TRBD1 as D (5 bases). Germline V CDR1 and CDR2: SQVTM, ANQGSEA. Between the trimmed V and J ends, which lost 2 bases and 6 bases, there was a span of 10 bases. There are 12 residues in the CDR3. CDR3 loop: CSVELRGDGYTF. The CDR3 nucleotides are TGCAGCGTTGAATTGAGGGGTGATGGCTACACCTTC.